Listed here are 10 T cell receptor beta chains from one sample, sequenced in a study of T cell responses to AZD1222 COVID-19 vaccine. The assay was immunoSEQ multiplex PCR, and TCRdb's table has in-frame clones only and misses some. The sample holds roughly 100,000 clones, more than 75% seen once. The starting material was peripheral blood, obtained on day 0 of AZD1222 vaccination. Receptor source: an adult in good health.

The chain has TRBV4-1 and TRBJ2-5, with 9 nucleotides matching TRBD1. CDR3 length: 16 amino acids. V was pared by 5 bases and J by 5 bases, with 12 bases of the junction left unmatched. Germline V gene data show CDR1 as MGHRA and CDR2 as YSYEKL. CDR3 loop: CASSAGQGRFEETQYF. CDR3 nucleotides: TGCGCCAGCAGCGCGGGACAGGGAAGATTTGAGGAGACCCAGTACTTC.

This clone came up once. The DNA of the CDR3 is TGTGCCAGTAGTATTTCGGGGAACACCGGGGAGCTGTTTTTT. It specifies CASSISGNTGELFF. The chain uses TRBV19 and TRBJ2-2; the D is unclear. CDR3 length: 14 amino acids. Trimming removed 3 bases at V and 1 base at J, with 6 bases between. Germline CDR1 and CDR2: LNHDA and SQIVND (reference sequence).

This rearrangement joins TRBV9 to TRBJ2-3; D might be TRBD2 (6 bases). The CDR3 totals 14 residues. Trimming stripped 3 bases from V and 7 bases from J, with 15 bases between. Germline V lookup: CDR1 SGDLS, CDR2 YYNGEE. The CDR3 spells CASSAGSKVNTQYF. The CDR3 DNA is TGTGCCAGCAGCGCCGGGAGCAAAGTAAATACGCAGTATTTT.

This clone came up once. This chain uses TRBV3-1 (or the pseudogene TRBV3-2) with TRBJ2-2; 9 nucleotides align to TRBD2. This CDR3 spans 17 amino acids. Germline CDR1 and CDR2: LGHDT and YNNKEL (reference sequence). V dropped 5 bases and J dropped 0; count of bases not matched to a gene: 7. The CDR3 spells CASSRTQREANTGELFF. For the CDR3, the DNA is TGTGCCAGCAGCAGGACTCAGCGGGAGGCGAACACCGGGGAGCTGTTTTTT.

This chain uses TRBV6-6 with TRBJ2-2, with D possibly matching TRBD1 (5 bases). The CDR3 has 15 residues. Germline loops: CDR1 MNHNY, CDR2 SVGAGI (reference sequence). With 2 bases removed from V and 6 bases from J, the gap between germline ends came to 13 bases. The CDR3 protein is CASSYRAGMAGELFF. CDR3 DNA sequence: TGTGCCAGCAGTTACCGGGCAGGGATGGCCGGGGAGCTGTTTTTT.

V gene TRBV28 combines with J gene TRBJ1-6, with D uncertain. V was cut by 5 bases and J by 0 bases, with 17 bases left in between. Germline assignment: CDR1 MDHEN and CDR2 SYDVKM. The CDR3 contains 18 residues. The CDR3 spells CASSTRQERSSYNSPLHF. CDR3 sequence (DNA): TGTGCCAGCAGTACCCGACAAGAGCGAAGCTCCTATAATTCACCCCTCCACTTT.

CDR3 protein: CASSPGTGGNYEQYF. Written as DNA, the CDR3 is TGTGCCAGCAGCCCAGGGACAGGGGGGAACTACGAGCAGTACTTC. The J gene is TRBJ2-7, the V gene TRBV13; the match to TRBD1 covers 11 bases. CDR3 length: 15 residues. V dropped 5 bases and J dropped 3; count of bases not matched to a gene: 6. CDR1 is PRHDT and CDR2 is FYEKMQ in the germline V gene (reference sequence).

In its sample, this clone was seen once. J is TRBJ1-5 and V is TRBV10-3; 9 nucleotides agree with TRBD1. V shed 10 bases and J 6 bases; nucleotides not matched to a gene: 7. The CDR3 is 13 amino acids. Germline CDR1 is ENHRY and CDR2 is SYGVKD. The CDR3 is CANRDRVGQPQHF. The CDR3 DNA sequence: TGTGCCAACCGGGACAGGGTAGGTCAGCCCCAGCATTTT.

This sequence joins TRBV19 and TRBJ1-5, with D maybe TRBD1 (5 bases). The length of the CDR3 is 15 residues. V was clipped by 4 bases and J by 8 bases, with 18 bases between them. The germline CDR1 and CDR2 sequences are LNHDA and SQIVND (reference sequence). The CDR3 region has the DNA TGTGCCAGTAGTAACCCGGGACTCGGGGAGAAGCCCCAGCATTTT. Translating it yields CASSNPGLGEKPQHF.

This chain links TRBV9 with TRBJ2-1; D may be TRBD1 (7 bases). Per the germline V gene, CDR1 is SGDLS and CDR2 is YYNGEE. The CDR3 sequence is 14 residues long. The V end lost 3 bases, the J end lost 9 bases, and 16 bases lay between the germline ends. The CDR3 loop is CASSEEGAPGEQFF. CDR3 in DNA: TGTGCCAGCAGCGAGGAGGGGGCGCCGGGTGAGCAGTTCTTC.